A selection of T cell receptor beta chains follows, all from one sample in a study of cytomegalovirus exposure and HLA in healthy donors. TCRdb's table, derived via immunoSEQ multiplex PCR, lists solely in-frame clones and lacks some. The sample consists of about 160,000 clones, 85% of them appearing once. The source material was PBMCs. All receptors come from a man in his thirties or forties in good health and CMV-seropositive. CDR3s include the opening cysteine and the closing phenylalanine or tryptophan. D genes are given only for firm matches. The size entry is marked missing in some rows and otherwise reads once, few, many or a size class.

d_gene: .
abundance: .
j_gene: TRBJ1-6
v_gene: TRBV7-2
CDR3aa: CASSSGGNSPLHF
CDR3nt: TGTGCCAGCAGCTCGGGAGGTAATTCACCCCTCCACTTT

d_gene: .
abundance: .
j_gene: TRBJ1-4
v_gene: TRBV2
CDR3aa: CASSEKGATNEKLFF
CDR3nt: TGTGCCAGCAGTGAAAAGGGGGCAACTAATGAAAAACTGTTTTTT

d_gene: .
abundance: .
j_gene: TRBJ2-7
v_gene: TRBV19
CDR3aa: CASSQESGNEQYF
CDR3nt: TGTGCCAGTAGTCAGGAATCAGGGAACGAGCAGTACTTC

d_gene: TRBD1
abundance: .
j_gene: TRBJ2-3
v_gene: TRBV7-3
CDR3aa: CASSLGTATDTQYF
CDR3nt: TGTGCCAGCAGCCTCGGGACAGCCACAGATACGCAGTATTTT

d_gene: TRBD1
abundance: .
j_gene: TRBJ1-6
v_gene: TRBV6-5
CDR3aa: CASTGGFSPLHF
CDR3nt: TGTGCCAGCACAGGGGGCTTTTCACCCCTCCACTTT

d_gene: TRBD2
abundance: .
j_gene: TRBJ2-5
v_gene: TRBV5-1
CDR3aa: CASRRLAGPQETQYF
CDR3nt: TGCGCCAGCAGACGACTAGCGGGGCCCCAAGAGACCCAGTACTTC

d_gene: .
abundance: .
j_gene: TRBJ2-4
v_gene: TRBV2
CDR3aa: CASSDDKDIQYF
CDR3nt: TGTGCCAGCAGTGACGACAAGGACATTCAGTACTTC

d_gene: TRBD1
abundance: .
j_gene: TRBJ2-1
v_gene: TRBV7-8
CDR3aa: CASSLANRGMGEQFF
CDR3nt: TGTGCCAGCAGCTTAGCGAACAGGGGAATGGGTGAGCAGTTCTTC

d_gene: TRBD1
abundance: once
j_gene: TRBJ1-5
v_gene: TRBV6-1
CDR3aa: CASIRGLNQPQHF
CDR3nt: TGTGCCAGCATCAGGGGGCTTAATCAGCCCCAGCATTTT

d_gene: .
abundance: .
j_gene: TRBJ1-2
v_gene: TRBV4-1
CDR3aa: CASSQELAATYGYTF
CDR3nt: TGCGCCAGCAGCCAAGAGCTCGCGGCGACCTATGGCTACACCTTC

d_gene: TRBD1
abundance: .
j_gene: TRBJ1-1
v_gene: TRBV5-8
CDR3aa: CASRPGQVNTEAFF
CDR3nt: TGTGCCAGCAGACCTGGACAGGTGAACACTGAAGCTTTCTTT

d_gene: TRBD1
abundance: .
j_gene: TRBJ2-7
v_gene: TRBV4-3
CDR3aa: CASSQDRAGGSYEQYF
CDR3nt: TGCGCCAGCAGCCAAGATCGGGCAGGGGGCTCCTACGAGCAGTACTTC